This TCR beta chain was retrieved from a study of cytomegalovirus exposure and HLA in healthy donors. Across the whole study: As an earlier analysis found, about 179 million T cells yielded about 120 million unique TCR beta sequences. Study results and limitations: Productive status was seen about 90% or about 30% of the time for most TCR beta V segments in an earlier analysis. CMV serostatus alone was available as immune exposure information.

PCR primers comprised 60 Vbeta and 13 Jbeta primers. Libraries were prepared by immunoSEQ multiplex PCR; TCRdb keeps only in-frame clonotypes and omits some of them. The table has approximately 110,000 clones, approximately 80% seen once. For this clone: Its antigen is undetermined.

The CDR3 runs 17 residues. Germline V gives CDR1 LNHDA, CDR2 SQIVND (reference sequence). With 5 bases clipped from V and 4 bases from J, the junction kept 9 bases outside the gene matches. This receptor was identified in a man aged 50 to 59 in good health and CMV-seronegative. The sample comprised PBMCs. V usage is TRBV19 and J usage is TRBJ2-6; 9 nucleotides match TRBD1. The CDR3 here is CASSGQGISSGANVLTF. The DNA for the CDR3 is TGTGCCAGTAGTGGACAGGGGATCTCAAGCGGGGCCAACGTCCTGACTTTC.